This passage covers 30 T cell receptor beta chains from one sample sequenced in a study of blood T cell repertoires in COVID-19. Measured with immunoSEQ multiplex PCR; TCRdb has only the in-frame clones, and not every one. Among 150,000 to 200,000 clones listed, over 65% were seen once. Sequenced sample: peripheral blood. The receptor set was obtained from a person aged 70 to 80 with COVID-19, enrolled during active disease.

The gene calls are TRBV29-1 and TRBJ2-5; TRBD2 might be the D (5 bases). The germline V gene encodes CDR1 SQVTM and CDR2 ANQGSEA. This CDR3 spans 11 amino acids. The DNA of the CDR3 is TGCTCCGTGAGGGTGGGGGAGACCCAGTACTTC. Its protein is CSVRVGETQYF.

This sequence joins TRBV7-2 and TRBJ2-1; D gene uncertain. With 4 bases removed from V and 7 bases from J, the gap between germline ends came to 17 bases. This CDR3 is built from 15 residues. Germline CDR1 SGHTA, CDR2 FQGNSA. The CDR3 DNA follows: TGTGCCAGCAGCTCGCTCGACTGGATCCAAAATGAGCAGTTCTTC. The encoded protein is CASSSLDWIQNEQFF.

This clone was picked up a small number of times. CDR3 sequence reads: CASSSGLYQLFF. The CDR3 DNA reads TGTGCCAGCAGTTCAGGTTTATATCAACTGTTTTTT. The rearrangement uses TRBV12-3 or TRBV12-4 and TRBJ1-4; D is unclear. The CDR3 is made up of 12 amino acids. V lost 4 bases and J 12 bases, leaving 12 bases between the germline ends.

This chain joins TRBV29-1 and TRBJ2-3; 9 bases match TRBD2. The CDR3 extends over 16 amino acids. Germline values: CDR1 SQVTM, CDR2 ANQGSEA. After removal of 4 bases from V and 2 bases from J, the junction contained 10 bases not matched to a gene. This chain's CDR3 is CSVGGPGLANTDTQYF. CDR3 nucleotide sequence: TGCAGCGTTGGGGGGCCAGGACTAGCGAACACAGATACGCAGTATTTT.

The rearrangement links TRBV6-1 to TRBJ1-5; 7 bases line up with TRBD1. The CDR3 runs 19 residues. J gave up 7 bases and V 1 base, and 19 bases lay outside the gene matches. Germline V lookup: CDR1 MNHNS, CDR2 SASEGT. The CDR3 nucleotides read TGTGCCAGCAGTGAAGGGCTGTGGCCGATGAACTCAGGGGGGCAGCCCCAGCATTTT. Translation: CASSEGLWPMNSGGQPQHF.

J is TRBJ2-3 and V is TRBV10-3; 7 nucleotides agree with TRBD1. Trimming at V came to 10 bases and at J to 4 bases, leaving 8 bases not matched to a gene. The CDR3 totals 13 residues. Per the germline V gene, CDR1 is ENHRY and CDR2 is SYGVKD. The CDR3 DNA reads TGTGCCACTACCCCGACAGGGTCAGATACGCAGTATTTT. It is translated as CATTPTGSDTQYF.

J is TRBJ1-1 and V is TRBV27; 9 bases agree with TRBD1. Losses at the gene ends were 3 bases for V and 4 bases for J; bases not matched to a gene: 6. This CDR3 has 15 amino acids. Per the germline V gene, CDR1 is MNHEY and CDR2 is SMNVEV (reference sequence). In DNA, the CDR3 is TGTGCCAGCAGTTTCTCCGGGACAGGGAGCACTGAAGCTTTCTTT. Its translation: CASSFSGTGSTEAFF.

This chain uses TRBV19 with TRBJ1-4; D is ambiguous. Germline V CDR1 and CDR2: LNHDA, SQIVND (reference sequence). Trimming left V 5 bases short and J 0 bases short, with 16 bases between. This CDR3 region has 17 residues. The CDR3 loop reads CASSVPGSAATNEKLFF. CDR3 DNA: TGTGCCAGTAGTGTACCGGGAAGCGCTGCAACTAATGAAAAACTGTTTTTT.

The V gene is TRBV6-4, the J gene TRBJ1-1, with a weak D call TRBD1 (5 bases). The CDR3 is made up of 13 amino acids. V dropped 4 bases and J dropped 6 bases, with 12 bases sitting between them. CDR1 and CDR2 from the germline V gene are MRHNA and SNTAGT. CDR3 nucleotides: TGTGCCAGCAGTGTAGACCTAGGGGCTGAAGCTTTCTTT. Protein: CASSVDLGAEAFF.

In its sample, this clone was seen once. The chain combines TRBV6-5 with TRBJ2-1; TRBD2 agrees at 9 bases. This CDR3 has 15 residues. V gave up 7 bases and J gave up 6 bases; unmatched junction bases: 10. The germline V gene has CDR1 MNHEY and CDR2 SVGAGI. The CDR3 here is CASIRQAGGGNEQFF. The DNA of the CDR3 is TGTGCCAGCATTAGACAAGCGGGAGGAGGCAATGAGCAGTTCTTC.

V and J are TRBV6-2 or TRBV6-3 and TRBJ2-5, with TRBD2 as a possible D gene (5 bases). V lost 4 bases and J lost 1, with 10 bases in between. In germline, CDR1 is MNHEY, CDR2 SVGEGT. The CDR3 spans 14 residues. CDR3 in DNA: TGTGCCAGCAGTTTTAGCGAATTCCAAGAGACCCAGTACTTC. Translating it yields CASSFSEFQETQYF.

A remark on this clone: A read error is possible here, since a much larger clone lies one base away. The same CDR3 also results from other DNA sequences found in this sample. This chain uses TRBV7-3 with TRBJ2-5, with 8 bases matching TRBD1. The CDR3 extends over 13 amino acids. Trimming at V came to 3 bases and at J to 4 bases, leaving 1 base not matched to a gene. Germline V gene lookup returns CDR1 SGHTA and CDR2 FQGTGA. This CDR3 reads CASSFTGGETQYF. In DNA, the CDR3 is TGTGCCAGCAGCTTCACAGGGGGAGAGACCCAGTACTTC. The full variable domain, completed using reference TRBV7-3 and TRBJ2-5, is GAGVSQTPSNKVTEKGKYVELRCDPISGHTALYWYRQSLGQGPEFLIYFQGTGAADDSGLPNDRFFAVRPEGSVSTLKIQRTERGDSAVYLCASSFTGGETQYFGPGTRLLVL.

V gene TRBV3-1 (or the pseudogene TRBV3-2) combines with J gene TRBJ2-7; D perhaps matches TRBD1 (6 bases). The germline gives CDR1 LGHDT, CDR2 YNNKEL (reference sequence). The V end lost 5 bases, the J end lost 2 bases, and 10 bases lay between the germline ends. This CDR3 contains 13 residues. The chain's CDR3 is CASSEGQPYEQYF. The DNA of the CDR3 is TGTGCCAGCAGCGAAGGACAGCCCTACGAGCAGTACTTC.

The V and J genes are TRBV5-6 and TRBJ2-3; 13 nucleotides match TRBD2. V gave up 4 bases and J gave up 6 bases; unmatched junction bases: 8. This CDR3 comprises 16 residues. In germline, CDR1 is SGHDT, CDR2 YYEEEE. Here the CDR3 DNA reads TGTGCCAGCAGCGGCTCACTAGCGGGGGGGCCCGATACGCAGTATTTT. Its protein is CASSGSLAGGPDTQYF.

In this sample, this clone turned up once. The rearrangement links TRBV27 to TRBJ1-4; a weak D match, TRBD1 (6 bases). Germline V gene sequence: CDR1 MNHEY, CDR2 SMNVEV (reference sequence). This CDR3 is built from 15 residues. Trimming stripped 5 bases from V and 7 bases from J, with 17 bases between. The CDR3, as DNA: TGTGCCAGCAGTGGTCAACAGGGTGGAGGTGAAAAACTGTTTTTT. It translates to CASSGQQGGGEKLFF.

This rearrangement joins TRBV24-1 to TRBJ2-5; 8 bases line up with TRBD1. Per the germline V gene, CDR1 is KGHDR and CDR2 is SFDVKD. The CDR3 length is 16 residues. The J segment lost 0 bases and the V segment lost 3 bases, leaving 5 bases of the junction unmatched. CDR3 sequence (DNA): TGTGCCACCAGTGATCCCCACAGGGGGGACCAAGAGACCCAGTACTTC. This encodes CATSDPHRGDQETQYF.

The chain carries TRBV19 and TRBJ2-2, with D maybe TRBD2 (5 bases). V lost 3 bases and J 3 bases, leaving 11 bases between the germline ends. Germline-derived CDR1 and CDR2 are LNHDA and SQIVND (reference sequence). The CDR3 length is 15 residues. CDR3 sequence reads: CASSMGTRDTGELFF. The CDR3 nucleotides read TGTGCCAGTAGTATGGGTACGCGGGACACCGGGGAGCTGTTTTTT.

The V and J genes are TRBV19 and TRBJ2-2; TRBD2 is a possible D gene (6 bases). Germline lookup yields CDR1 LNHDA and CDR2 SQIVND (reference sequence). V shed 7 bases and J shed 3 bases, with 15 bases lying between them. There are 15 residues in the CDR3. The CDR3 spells CASTPQAGYTGELFF. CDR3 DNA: TGTGCCAGTACCCCTCAGGCGGGATACACCGGGGAGCTGTTTTTT.

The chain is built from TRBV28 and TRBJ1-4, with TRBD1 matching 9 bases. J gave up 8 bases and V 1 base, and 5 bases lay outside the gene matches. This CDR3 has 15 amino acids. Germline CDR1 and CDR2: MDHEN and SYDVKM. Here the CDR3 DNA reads TGTGCCAGCAGTTTATCTGGGACAGGGTACGAAAAACTGTTTTTT. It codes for CASSLSGTGYEKLFF.

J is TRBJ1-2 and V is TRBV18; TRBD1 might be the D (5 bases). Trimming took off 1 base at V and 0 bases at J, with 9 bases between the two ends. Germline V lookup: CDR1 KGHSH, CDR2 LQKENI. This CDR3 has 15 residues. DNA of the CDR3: TGTGCCAGCTCACCACTTGACAGTTCTAACTATGGCTACACCTTC. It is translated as CASSPLDSSNYGYTF.

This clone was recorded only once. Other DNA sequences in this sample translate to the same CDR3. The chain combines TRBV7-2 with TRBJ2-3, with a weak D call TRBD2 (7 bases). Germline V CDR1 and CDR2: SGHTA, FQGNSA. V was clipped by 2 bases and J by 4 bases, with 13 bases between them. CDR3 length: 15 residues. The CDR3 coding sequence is TGTGCCAGCAGCTTAATTGCCGGGGGGCCAGATACGCAGTATTTT. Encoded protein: CASSLIAGGPDTQYF. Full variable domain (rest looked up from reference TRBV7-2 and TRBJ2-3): GAGVSQSPSNKVTEKGKDVELRCDPISGHTALYWYRQSLGQGLEFLIYFQGNSAPDKSGLPSDRFSAERTGGSVSTLTIQRTQQEDSAVYLCASSLIAGGPDTQYFGPGTRLTVL.

CDR3 nucleotide sequence: TGTGCCAGCAGCTTAAGGTGGGGGCCCTCTGGGGCCAACGTCCTGACTTTC. It yields the protein CASSLRWGPSGANVLTF. The V and J genes are TRBV7-2 and TRBJ2-6; a possible D gene is TRBD1 (6 bases). V was shortened by 2 bases and J by 0 bases, with 11 bases between the two germline ends. This CDR3 spans 17 amino acids. CDR1 and CDR2 (germline): SGHTA, FQGNSA.

The CDR3 DNA sequence: TGTGCCAGCAGTGTGTGGAGCACTGAAGCTTTCTTT. It yields the protein CASSVWSTEAFF. The chain employs TRBV2 and TRBJ1-1; no definite D call. The V end was cut by 4 bases, the J end by 4 bases, with 7 bases between. This CDR3 spans 12 amino acids. Germline V lookup: CDR1 SNHLY, CDR2 FYNNEI.

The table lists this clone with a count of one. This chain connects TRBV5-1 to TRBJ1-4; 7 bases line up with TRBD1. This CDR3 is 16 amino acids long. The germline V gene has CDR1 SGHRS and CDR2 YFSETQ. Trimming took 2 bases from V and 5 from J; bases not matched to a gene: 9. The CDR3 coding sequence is TGCGCCAGCAGCTTTTCACCGGGACAGTCGAATGAAAAACTGTTTTTT. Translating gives CASSFSPGQSNEKLFF.

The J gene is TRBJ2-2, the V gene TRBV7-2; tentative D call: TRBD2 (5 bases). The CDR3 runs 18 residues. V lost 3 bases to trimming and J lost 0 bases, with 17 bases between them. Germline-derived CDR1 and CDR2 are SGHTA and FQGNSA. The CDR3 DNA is TGTGCCAGCAGCTTCCCTCGACGGGGAAGAACGAACACCGGGGAGCTGTTTTTT. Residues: CASSFPRRGRTNTGELFF.

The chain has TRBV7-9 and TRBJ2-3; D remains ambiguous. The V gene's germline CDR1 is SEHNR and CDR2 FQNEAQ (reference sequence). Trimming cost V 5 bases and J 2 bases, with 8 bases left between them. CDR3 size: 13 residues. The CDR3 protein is CASSPAHTDTQYF. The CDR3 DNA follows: TGTGCCAGCAGCCCCGCGCACACAGATACGCAGTATTTT.

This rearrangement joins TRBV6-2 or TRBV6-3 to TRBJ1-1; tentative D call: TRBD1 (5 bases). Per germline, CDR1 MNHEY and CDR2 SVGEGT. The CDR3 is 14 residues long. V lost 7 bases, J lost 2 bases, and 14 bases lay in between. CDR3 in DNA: TGTGCCAGCACCCCAATCCAGGGAAACACTGAAGCTTTCTTT. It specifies CASTPIQGNTEAFF.

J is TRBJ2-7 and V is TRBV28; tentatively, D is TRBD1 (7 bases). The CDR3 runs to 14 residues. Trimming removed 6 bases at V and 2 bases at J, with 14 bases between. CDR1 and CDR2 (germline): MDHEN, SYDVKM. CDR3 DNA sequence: TGTGCCAGCAGCACGGGGGACAGTGCCTACGAGCAGTACTTC. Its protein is CASSTGDSAYEQYF.

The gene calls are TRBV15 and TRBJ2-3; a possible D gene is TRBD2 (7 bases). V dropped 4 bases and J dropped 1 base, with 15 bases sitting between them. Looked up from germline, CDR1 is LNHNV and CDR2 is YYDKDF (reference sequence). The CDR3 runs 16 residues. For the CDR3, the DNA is TGTGCCACCAGCATGGGGGGGGCCAGGGGCACAGATACGCAGTATTTT. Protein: CATSMGGARGTDTQYF.

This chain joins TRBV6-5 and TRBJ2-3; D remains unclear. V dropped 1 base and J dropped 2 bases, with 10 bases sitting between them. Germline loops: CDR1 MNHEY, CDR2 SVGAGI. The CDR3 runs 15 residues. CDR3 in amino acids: CASSYFYSPTDTQYF. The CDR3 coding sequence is TGTGCCAGCAGTTACTTCTACAGCCCCACAGATACGCAGTATTTT.